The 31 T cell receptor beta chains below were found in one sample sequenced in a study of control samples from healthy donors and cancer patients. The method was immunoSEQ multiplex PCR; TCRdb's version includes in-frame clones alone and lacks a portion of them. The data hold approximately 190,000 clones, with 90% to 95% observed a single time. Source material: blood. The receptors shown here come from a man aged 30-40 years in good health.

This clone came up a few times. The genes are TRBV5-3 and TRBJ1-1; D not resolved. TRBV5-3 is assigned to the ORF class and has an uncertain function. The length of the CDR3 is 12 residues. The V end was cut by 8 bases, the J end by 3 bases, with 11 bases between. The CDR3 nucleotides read TGTGCCAGCCAGGAGGCTCACACTGAAGCTTTCTTT. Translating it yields CASQEAHTEAFF.

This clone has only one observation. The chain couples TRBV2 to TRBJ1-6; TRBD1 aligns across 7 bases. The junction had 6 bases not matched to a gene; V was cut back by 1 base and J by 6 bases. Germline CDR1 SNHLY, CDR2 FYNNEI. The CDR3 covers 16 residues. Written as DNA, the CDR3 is TGTGCCAGCAGTGAAGTCGGCAGGGGGGCTAATTCACCCCTCCACTTT. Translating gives CASSEVGRGANSPLHF.

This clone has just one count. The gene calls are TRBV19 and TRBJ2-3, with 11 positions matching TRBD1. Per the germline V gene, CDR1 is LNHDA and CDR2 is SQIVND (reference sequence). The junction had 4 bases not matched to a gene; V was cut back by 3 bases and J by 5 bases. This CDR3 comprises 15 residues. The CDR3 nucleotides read TGTGCCAGTAGTATCGGACAGGGGGCCGGAGATACGCAGTATTTT. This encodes CASSIGQGAGDTQYF.

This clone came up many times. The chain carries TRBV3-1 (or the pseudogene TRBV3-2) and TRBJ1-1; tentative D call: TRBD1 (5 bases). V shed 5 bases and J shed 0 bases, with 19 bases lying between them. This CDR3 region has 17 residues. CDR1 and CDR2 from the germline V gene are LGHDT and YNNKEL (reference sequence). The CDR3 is CASSKSGQGIMNTEAFF. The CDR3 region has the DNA TGTGCCAGCAGCAAATCGGGGCAGGGAATAATGAACACTGAAGCTTTCTTT.

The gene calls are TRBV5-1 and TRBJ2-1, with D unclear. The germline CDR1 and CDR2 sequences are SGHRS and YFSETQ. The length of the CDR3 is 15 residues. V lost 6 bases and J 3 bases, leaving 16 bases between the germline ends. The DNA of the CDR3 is TGCGCCAGCACCACTATGGCGCACCACTACAATGAGCAGTTCTTC. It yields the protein CASTTMAHHYNEQFF.

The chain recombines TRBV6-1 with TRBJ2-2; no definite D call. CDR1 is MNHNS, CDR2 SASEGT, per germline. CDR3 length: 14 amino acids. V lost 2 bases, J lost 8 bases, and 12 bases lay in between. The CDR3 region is CASSERPFRGELFF. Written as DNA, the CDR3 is TGTGCCAGCAGTGAACGACCCTTCCGAGGGGAGCTGTTTTTT.

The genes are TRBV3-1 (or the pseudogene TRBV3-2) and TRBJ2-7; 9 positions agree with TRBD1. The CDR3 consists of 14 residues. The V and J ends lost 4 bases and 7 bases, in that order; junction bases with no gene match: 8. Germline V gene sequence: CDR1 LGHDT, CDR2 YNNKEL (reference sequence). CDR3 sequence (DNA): TGTGCCAGCAGCCGAGACAGGGGGAAGGGAGAGCAGTACTTC. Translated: CASSRDRGKGEQYF.

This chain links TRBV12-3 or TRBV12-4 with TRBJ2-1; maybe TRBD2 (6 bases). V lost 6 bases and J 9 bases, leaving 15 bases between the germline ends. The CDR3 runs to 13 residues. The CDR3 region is CASSRLEFTEQFF. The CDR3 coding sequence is TGTGCCAGCAGCCGACTAGAATTCACTGAGCAGTTCTTC.

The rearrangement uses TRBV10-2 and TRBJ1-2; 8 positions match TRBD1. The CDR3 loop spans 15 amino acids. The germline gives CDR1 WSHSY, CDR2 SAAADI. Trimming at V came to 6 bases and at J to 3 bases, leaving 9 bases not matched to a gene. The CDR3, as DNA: TGCGCCAGCAGGTCAGGGGGCGCTTCGGACTATGGCTACACCTTC. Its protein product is CASRSGGASDYGYTF.

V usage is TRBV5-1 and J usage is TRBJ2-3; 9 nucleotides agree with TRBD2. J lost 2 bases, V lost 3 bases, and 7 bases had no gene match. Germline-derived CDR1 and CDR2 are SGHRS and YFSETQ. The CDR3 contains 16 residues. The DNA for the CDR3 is TGCGCCAGCAGCTGGACCGGGACTAGCTCCACAGATACGCAGTATTTT. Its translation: CASSWTGTSSTDTQYF.

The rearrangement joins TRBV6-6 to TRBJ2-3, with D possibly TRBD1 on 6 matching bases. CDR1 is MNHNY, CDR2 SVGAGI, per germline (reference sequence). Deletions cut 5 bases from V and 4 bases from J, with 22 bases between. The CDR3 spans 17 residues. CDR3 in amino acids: CASSPFEQGQYPDTQYF. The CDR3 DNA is TGTGCCAGCAGTCCCTTCGAACAGGGCCAGTATCCAGATACGCAGTATTTT.

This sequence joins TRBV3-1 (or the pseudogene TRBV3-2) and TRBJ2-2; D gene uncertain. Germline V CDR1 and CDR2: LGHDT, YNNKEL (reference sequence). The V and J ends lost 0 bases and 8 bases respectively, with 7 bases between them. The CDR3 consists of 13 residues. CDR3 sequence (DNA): TGTGCCAGCAGCCAAGAACGGAAGGGGGAGCTGTTTTTT. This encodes CASSQERKGELFF.

CDR3 protein: CASSLHGWTEAFF. In DNA form, the CDR3 reads TGTGCCAGCAGTTTACATGGGTGGACTGAAGCTTTCTTT. V is TRBV12-3 or TRBV12-4 and J is TRBJ1-1; D remains ambiguous. V gave up 2 bases and J gave up 5 bases, with 9 bases separating them. This CDR3 is built from 13 residues.

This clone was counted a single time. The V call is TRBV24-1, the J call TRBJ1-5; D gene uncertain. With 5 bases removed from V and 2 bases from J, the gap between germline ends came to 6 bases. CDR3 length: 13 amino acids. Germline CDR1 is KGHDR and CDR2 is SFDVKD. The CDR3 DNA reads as TGTGCCACCAGTGCGAGGGGCAATCAGCCCCAGCATTTT. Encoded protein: CATSARGNQPQHF.

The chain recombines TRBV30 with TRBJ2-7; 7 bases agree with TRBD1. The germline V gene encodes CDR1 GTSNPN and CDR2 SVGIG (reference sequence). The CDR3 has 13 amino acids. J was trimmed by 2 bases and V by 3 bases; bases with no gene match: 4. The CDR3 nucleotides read TGTGCCTGGAGAAGGGACAGTCCCTACGAGCAGTACTTC. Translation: CAWRRDSPYEQYF.

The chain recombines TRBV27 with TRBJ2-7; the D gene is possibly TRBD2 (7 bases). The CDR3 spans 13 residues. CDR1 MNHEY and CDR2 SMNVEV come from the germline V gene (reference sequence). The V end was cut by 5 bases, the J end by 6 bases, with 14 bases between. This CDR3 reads CASSPRGGSEQYF. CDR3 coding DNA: TGTGCCAGCAGTCCAAGGGGGGGCAGCGAGCAGTACTTC.

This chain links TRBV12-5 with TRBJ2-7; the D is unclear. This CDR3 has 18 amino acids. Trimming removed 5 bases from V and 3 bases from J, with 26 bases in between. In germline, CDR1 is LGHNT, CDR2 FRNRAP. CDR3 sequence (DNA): TGTGCTAGTGGTCCTCAGCCGGCCACAAATATGTTTGTCTACGAGCAGTACTTC. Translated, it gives CASGPQPATNMFVYEQYF.

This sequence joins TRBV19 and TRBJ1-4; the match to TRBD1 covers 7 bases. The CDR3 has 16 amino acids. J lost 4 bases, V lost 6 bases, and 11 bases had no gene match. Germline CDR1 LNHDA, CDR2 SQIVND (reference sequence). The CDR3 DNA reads TGTGCCAGTAGCGCTAAGCTGACAGGGCGTAATGAAAAACTGTTTTTT. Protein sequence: CASSAKLTGRNEKLFF.

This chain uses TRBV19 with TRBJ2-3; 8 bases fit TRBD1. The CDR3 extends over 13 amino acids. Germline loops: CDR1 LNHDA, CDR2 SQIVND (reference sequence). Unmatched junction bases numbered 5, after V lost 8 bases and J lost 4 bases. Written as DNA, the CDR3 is TGTGCCAGTGGACAGGGAGGCGCAGATACGCAGTATTTT. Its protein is CASGQGGADTQYF.

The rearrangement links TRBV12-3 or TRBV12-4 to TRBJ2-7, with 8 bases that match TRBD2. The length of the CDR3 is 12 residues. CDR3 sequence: CATGGNPYEQYF. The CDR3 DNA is TGTGCTACGGGGGGGAATCCCTACGAGCAGTACTTC.

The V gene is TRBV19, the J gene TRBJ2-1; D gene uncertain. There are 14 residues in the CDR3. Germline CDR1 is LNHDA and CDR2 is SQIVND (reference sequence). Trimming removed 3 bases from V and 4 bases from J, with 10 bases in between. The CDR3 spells CASSISTGYNEQFF. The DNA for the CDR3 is TGTGCCAGTAGTATCTCAACGGGTTACAATGAGCAGTTCTTC.

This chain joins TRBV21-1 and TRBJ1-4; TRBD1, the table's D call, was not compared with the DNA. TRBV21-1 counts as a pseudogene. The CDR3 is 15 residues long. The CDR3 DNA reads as TGTGCCAGCAGCAAAGGGGCAGGGGCTAATGAAAAACTGTTTTTT. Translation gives CASSKGAGANEKLFF.

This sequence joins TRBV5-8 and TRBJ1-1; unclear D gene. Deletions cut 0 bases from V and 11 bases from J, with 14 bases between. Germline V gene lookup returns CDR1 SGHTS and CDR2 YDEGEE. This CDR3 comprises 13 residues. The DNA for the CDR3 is TGTGCCAGCAGCTTGGGAGCAGCCCGGATTGCTTTCTTT. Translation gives CASSLGAARIAFF.

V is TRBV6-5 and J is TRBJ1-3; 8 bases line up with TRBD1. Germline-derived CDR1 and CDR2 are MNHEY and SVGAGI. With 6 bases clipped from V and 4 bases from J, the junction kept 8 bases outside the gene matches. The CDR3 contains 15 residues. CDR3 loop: CASRLGQGSGNTIYF. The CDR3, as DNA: TGTGCCAGCAGACTAGGACAGGGTTCCGGAAACACCATATATTTT.

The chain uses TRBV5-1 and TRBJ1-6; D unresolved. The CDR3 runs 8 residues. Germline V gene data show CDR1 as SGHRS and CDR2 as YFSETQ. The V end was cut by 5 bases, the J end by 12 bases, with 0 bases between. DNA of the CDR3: TGCGCCAGCAGACCCCTCCACTTT. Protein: CASRPLHF.

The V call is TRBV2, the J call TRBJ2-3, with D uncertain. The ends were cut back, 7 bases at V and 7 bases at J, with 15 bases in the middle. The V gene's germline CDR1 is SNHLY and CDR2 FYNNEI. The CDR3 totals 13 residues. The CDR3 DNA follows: TGTGCCAGCAATCCGGGTAGCAGCTATACGCAGTATTTT. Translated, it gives CASNPGSSYTQYF.

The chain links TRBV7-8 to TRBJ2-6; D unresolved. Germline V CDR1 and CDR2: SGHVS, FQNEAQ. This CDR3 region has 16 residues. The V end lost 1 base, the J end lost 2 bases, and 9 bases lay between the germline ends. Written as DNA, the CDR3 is TGTGCCAGCAGCTTAGTACACGGCGCTGGGGCCAACGTCCTGACTTTC. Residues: CASSLVHGAGANVLTF.

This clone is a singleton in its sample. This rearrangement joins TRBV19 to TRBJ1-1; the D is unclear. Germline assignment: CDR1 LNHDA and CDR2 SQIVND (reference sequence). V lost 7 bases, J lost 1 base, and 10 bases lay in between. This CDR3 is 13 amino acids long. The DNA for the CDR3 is TGTGCCAGTAAGGGCCAGGCGAACACTGAAGCTTTCTTT. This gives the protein CASKGQANTEAFF.

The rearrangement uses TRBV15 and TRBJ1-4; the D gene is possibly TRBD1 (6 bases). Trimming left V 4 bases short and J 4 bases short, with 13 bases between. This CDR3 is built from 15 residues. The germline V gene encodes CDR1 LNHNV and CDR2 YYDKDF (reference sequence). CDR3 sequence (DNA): TGTGCCACCAGCATCTCACAGGGAATTAATGAAAAACTGTTTTTT. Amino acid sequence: CATSISQGINEKLFF.

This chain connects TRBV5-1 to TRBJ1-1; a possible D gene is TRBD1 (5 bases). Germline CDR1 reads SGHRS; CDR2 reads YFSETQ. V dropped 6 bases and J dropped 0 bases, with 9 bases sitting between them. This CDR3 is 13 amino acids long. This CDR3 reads CASTGVLNTEAFF. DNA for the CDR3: TGCGCCAGCACGGGGGTCCTGAACACTGAAGCTTTCTTT.

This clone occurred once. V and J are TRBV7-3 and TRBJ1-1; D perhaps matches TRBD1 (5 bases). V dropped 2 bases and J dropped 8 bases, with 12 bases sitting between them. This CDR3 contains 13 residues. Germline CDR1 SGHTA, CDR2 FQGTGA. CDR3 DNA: TGTGCCAGCAGCTTACAGCCGGGGCAGGAAGCTTTCTTT. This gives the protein CASSLQPGQEAFF.